Below, one TCR beta chain is given with its context. A Seattle source enrolled patients during active infection and followed them longitudinally. The entry originates in a study of blood T cell repertoires in COVID-19. Study-wide background: In each case, the material was cDNA or gDNA derived from T cells, B-cell-depleted T cells, or PBMCs.

Germline-derived CDR1 and CDR2 are MNHEY and SMNVEV (reference sequence). The V end was cut by 8 bases, the J end by 4 bases, with 14 bases between. The CDR3 has 14 amino acids. Original processing notes: Estimates of nucleated cell counts were drawn from the amplification of reference gene primers. Measured with immunoSEQ multiplex PCR; TCRdb has only the in-frame clones, and not every one. V, J and clone size reflect that table, while D and trimming were determined from the DNA. Of 250,000 to 400,000 clones listed, 75% to 90% were seen once; the top ten hold 2.5% to 3.5%. The chain links TRBV27 to TRBJ2-2, with D perhaps TRBD2 (6 bases). The TCR comes from a woman in her 30s with COVID-19, enrolled during active disease. Sequenced sample: peripheral blood. For the CDR3, the DNA is TGTGCCAGCCGTGCGGGGAGTAGCACCGGGGAGCTGTTTTTT. Translated, it gives CASRAGSSTGELFF.